This T cell receptor beta chain was observed in a study of CXCR3-negative and CXCR3-positive naive CD8 T cells. Sorts performed in triplicate captured 300,000 cells each from every CD8+ T cell subset. Germline V CDR1 and CDR2: KGHSH, LQKENI. The CDR3 loop spans 14 amino acids. Each TRB cDNA library was prepared by 5' RACE (with UMI labels). TCRdb reanalyzed the 5' RACE reads, giving one entry per CDR3 protein sequence and no DNA. The sample yields around 24,000 distinct CDR3 sequences, of which the top ten take up about 4.2%. The rearrangement uses TRBV18 and TRBJ2-7. Input material: naive CXCR3- CD8+ T cells from blood. Documented subset: CD45RO-CCR7+CD27+CD95- naive CD8+ T cells lacking CXCR3 (TNR3-). The sequence came from a human donor in good health. Some clones in this sample may be carry-over from other donors' samples. The CDR3 loop is CASSSRDRLYEQYF.